The 30 T cell receptor beta chains presented below share a single source sample, sequenced in a study of T cell responses to AZD1222 COVID-19 vaccine. TCRdb keeps only in-frame clones here, not all; method: immunoSEQ multiplex PCR. Of around 160,000 clones in the sample, 88% are singletons; the top ten hold roughly 16%. The specimen comprised peripheral blood, sampled on day 0 of AZD1222 vaccination. The receptors derive from an adult in good health.

This clone has only a few counts. The chain recombines TRBV19 with TRBJ1-3; 9 nucleotides agree with TRBD1. CDR1 and CDR2 (germline): LNHDA, SQIVND (reference sequence). The CDR3 spans 15 residues. J lost 2 bases, V lost 1 base, and 0 bases had no gene match. CDR3: CASSIGTGAGNTIYF. CDR3 nucleotide sequence: TGTGCCAGTAGTATAGGGACAGGGGCTGGAAACACCATATATTTT.

The gene calls are TRBV3-1 (or the pseudogene TRBV3-2) and TRBJ1-1; D is possibly TRBD1 (5 bases). V was cut by 5 bases and J by 0 bases, with 7 bases left in between. Germline CDR1 reads LGHDT; CDR2 reads YNNKEL (reference sequence). CDR3 length equals 13 residues. DNA for the CDR3: TGTGCCAGCAGCGGGGGAGTGAACACTGAAGCTTTCTTT. It is translated as CASSGGVNTEAFF.

This chain joins TRBV6-5 and TRBJ1-3; D is unclear. CDR3 length: 15 residues. V shed 5 bases and J shed 0 bases, with 11 bases lying between them. Per germline, CDR1 MNHEY and CDR2 SVGAGI. The CDR3 loop reads CASSRSATSGNTIYF. The CDR3 DNA follows: TGTGCCAGCAGTCGAAGCGCTACCTCTGGAAACACCATATATTTT.

The chain carries TRBV5-1 and TRBJ2-4, with 8 bases aligning to TRBD1. V shed 4 bases and J 8 bases; nucleotides not matched to a gene: 8. The CDR3 consists of 14 residues. In germline, CDR1 is SGHRS, CDR2 YFSETQ. The DNA of the CDR3 is TGCGCCAGCAGCCGCCGGACAGGGAAAGACATTCAGTACTTC. Its translation: CASSRRTGKDIQYF.

This chain uses TRBV7-9 with TRBJ1-4, with 9 bases lining up with TRBD1. After removal of 5 bases from V and 3 bases from J, the junction contained 1 base not matched to a gene. CDR1 and CDR2 (germline): SEHNR, FQNEAQ (reference sequence). This CDR3 contains 14 residues. The CDR3 loop is CASSRTGANEKLFF. CDR3 nucleotide sequence: TGTGCCAGCAGCCGGACAGGGGCTAATGAAAAACTGTTTTTT.

The chain recombines TRBV6-1 with TRBJ1-5; D ambiguous. The CDR3 length is 14 residues. The germline gives CDR1 MNHNS, CDR2 SASEGT. Deletions cut 6 bases from V and 5 bases from J, with 14 bases between. This CDR3 reads CASRYSGTDQPQHF. The CDR3 region has the DNA TGTGCCAGCAGATACAGCGGAACCGATCAGCCCCAGCATTTT.

This chain joins TRBV2 and TRBJ2-5; TRBD2 might be the D (6 bases). The germline V gene has CDR1 SNHLY and CDR2 FYNNEI. V was clipped by 3 bases and J by 5 bases, with 16 bases between them. This CDR3 is 15 amino acids long. This CDR3 reads CASSEPGLTPETQYF. CDR3 DNA: TGTGCCAGCAGTGAGCCGGGACTGACGCCGGAGACCCAGTACTTC.

J is TRBJ1-4 and V is TRBV7-9; D gene unclear. Germline V gives CDR1 SEHNR, CDR2 FQNEAQ (reference sequence). The V and J ends lost 5 bases and 0 bases respectively, with 19 bases between them. CDR3 length: 18 residues. CDR3 DNA sequence: TGTGCCAGCAGCCCCCACCGCGGCCCTCTTGCAACTAATGAAAAACTGTTTTTT. As protein: CASSPHRGPLATNEKLFF.

This chain links TRBV2 with TRBJ1-6; 9 positions match TRBD1. CDR3 size: 14 residues. V shed 6 bases and J 9 bases; nucleotides not matched to a gene: 6. Germline V gene data show CDR1 as SNHLY and CDR2 as FYNNEI. This chain's CDR3 is CASRGTGGLSPLHF. The CDR3 DNA follows: TGTGCCAGCAGGGGTACAGGGGGCCTTTCACCCCTCCACTTT.

This clone was found a few times. CDR3 in DNA: TGTGCCATCAGTGAAGTAGCGGTTAGCACAGATACGCAGTATTTT. Translated, it gives CAISEVAVSTDTQYF. The chain couples TRBV10-3 to TRBJ2-3, with D tentatively TRBD2 (6 bases). This CDR3 has 15 amino acids. Germline V CDR1 and CDR2: ENHRY, SYGVKD. The V gene lost 3 bases and the J gene lost 0 bases, with 10 bases spanning the gap.

The DNA for the CDR3 is TGTGCCAGCAGAGGGGACGTGACGAACACCGGGGAGCTGTTTTTT. As protein: CASRGDVTNTGELFF. The rearrangement joins TRBV2 to TRBJ2-2; D could derive from TRBD1 or TRBD2 (5 bases each). Germline CDR1 and CDR2: SNHLY and FYNNEI. V lost 6 bases, J lost 0 bases, and 11 bases lay in between. The CDR3 is made up of 15 amino acids.

This clone was counted a few times. J is TRBJ1-1 and V is TRBV5-1; D call uncertain. Germline values: CDR1 SGHRS, CDR2 YFSETQ. CDR3 length equals 16 residues. Trimming took 4 bases from V and 1 from J, leaving 17 bases between them. CDR3 in amino acids: CASSPVGSRENTEAFF. As DNA, the CDR3 is TGCGCCAGCAGCCCCGTTGGATCTCGAGAGAACACTGAAGCTTTCTTT.

V gene TRBV4-1 combines with J gene TRBJ2-5, with D perhaps given as TRBD1 or TRBD2 (5 bases each). CDR1 and CDR2 from the germline V gene are MGHRA and YSYEKL. Trimming removed 1 base at V and 2 bases at J, with 11 bases between. The CDR3 totals 15 residues. The CDR3 protein is CASSQGPGRQETQYF. The CDR3 DNA is TGCGCCAGCAGCCAAGGGCCGGGACGGCAAGAGACCCAGTACTTC.

The chain recombines TRBV5-1 with TRBJ2-1; 8 nucleotides line up with TRBD2. In germline, CDR1 is SGHRS, CDR2 YFSETQ. This CDR3 spans 15 amino acids. The V and J ends lost 6 bases and 0 bases, in that order; junction bases with no gene match: 5. This CDR3 is CASTREGSSYNEQFF. The DNA of the CDR3 is TGCGCCAGCACTCGGGAGGGGAGCTCCTACAATGAGCAGTTCTTC.

V and J are TRBV6-2 or TRBV6-3 and TRBJ1-2; TRBD1 might be the D (5 bases). The CDR3 totals 16 residues. Trimming shortened V by 5 bases and J by 0 bases, and 16 bases separated the two germline ends. Germline V gives CDR1 MNHEY, CDR2 SVGEGT. The CDR3 DNA sequence: TGTGCCAGCAGTGCCCCCCCAGGGTCAGCTAACTATGGCTACACCTTC. It encodes CASSAPPGSANYGYTF.

This sequence joins TRBV9 and TRBJ2-5; TRBD1 aligns across 7 bases. The CDR3 runs to 14 residues. V was clipped by 5 bases and J by 1 base; unmatched bases: 5. The V gene's germline CDR1 is SGDLS and CDR2 YYNGEE. CDR3 amino acids: CASSTQGLQETQYF. CDR3 nucleotides: TGTGCCAGCAGTACACAGGGGCTCCAAGAGACCCAGTACTTC.

This rearrangement joins TRBV10-3 to TRBJ1-2, with 7 bases matching TRBD1. The CDR3 has 13 residues. The J segment lost 3 bases and the V segment lost 8 bases, leaving 6 bases of the junction unmatched. Per the germline V gene, CDR1 is ENHRY and CDR2 is SYGVKD. CDR3 bases: TGTGCCATCGCCTCTACAGGGGACTATGGCTACACCTTC. Amino acids: CAIASTGDYGYTF.

The V call is TRBV19, the J call TRBJ1-5, with D perhaps TRBD1 (5 bases). This CDR3 contains 15 residues. Germline V lookup: CDR1 LNHDA, CDR2 SQIVND (reference sequence). The V and J ends lost 6 bases and 4 bases respectively, with 16 bases between them. CDR3 residues: CASSPPQGPNQPQHF. Written as DNA, the CDR3 is TGTGCCAGTAGCCCCCCCCAGGGCCCGAATCAGCCCCAGCATTTT.

This chain joins TRBV7-8 and TRBJ1-2; D remains ambiguous. There are 12 residues in the CDR3. Germline CDR1 reads SGHVS; CDR2 reads FQNEAQ. With 5 bases removed from V and 8 bases from J, the gap between germline ends came to 12 bases. CDR3 sequence reads: CASSPVEAGYTF. Written as DNA, the CDR3 is TGTGCCAGCAGCCCCGTAGAGGCAGGCTACACCTTC.

This clone is a singleton in its sample. The rearrangement uses TRBV2 and TRBJ1-2; 7 positions match TRBD1. Germline trimming cut 4 bases from V and 5 bases from J; bases unmatched to any gene: 10. Germline CDR1 and CDR2: SNHLY and FYNNEI. This CDR3 has 15 residues. DNA of the CDR3: TGTGCCAGCAGTGGGGGTCACAGGGGAGTATATGGCTACACCTTC. It yields the protein CASSGGHRGVYGYTF.

The chain carries TRBV18 and TRBJ1-5, with D maybe TRBD1 (6 bases). The CDR3 contains 16 residues. V lost 3 bases to trimming and J lost 2 bases, with 14 bases between them. Germline loops: CDR1 KGHSH, CDR2 LQKENI. CDR3 residues: CASSPQQGQGNQPQHF. The CDR3 region has the DNA TGTGCCAGCTCACCGCAACAGGGTCAAGGCAATCAGCCCCAGCATTTT.

The chain has TRBV30 and TRBJ1-4, with unresolved D. V was clipped by 2 bases and J by 0 bases, with 7 bases between them. Per the germline V gene, CDR1 is GTSNPN and CDR2 is SVGIG (reference sequence). The CDR3 sequence is 14 residues long. The CDR3 loop reads CAWSPTATNEKLFF. The CDR3 DNA reads TGTGCCTGGAGTCCGACGGCAACTAATGAAAAACTGTTTTTT.

The J gene is TRBJ1-5, the V gene TRBV2, with 9 positions matching TRBD1. CDR3 length: 14 residues. CDR1 is SNHLY, CDR2 FYNNEI, per germline. The ends lost 6 bases at V and 5 bases at J; junction bases unmatched: 5. In DNA form, the CDR3 reads TGTGCCAGCAGAAACAGGGGGCACGATCAGCCCCAGCATTTT. Amino acids: CASRNRGHDQPQHF.

The V and J genes are TRBV10-3 and TRBJ1-2; the D is unclear. This CDR3 has 15 residues. The V and J ends lost 0 bases and 4 bases respectively, with 12 bases between them. Germline V gene lookup returns CDR1 ENHRY and CDR2 SYGVKD. CDR3 DNA: TGTGCCATCAGTGAGTCTACACTCCGCGGCTATGGCTACACCTTC. It yields the protein CAISESTLRGYGYTF.

J is TRBJ1-5 and V is TRBV12-3 or TRBV12-4; D is perhaps TRBD1 (5 bases). Trimming stripped 7 bases from V and 7 bases from J, with 14 bases between. This CDR3 is 13 amino acids long. CDR3 coding DNA: TGTGCCAGCATGAGGCAGGGCGGCCAGCCCCAGCATTTT. It encodes CASMRQGGQPQHF.

The CDR3 reads CASSEMFGESYEQYF. The CDR3 nucleotides are TGTGCCAGCAGTGAGATGTTCGGGGAAAGCTACGAGCAGTACTTC. The genes are TRBV2 and TRBJ2-7, with a weak D call TRBD2 (5 bases). The germline gives CDR1 SNHLY, CDR2 FYNNEI. Trimming pared 3 bases from V and 3 bases from J, leaving 15 bases between. The CDR3 has 15 amino acids.

J is TRBJ1-5 and V is TRBV30, with 8 nucleotides matching TRBD1. The J segment lost 1 base and the V segment lost 1 base, leaving 12 bases of the junction unmatched. In germline, CDR1 is GTSNPN, CDR2 SVGIG (reference sequence). CDR3 length equals 18 residues. The CDR3 DNA follows: TGTGCCTGGAGTGCCAACCCCAGGGGGCTACAAAGCAATCAGCCCCAGCATTTT. Translation gives CAWSANPRGLQSNQPQHF.

The chain has TRBV5-5 and TRBJ1-6; D gene ambiguous. The CDR3 has 13 residues. Germline CDR1 SGHKS, CDR2 YYEKEE (reference sequence). Between the trimmed V and J ends, which lost 5 bases and 10 bases, there was a span of 13 bases. For the CDR3, the DNA is TGTGCCAGCAGTTTCAGCGTGGGGTCACCCCTCCACTTT. It encodes CASSFSVGSPLHF.

CDR3 sequence (DNA): TGTGCCAGTAGTATCTTAGCGGGGGGTGCCAAAAACATTCAGTACTTC. Amino acid sequence: CASSILAGGAKNIQYF. The rearrangement links TRBV19 to TRBJ2-4; TRBD2 matches 10 bases. From germline, CDR1 is LNHDA and CDR2 SQIVND (reference sequence). Germline trimming cut 3 bases from V and 1 base from J; bases unmatched to any gene: 3. CDR3 length: 16 residues.

CDR3 in DNA: TGTGCCAGCAGTTTCGGGATCTCGCCTGACTATGGCTACACCTTC. Translated, it gives CASSFGISPDYGYTF. The J gene is TRBJ1-2, the V gene TRBV28; D unresolved. CDR3 length: 15 amino acids. V dropped 3 bases and J dropped 3 bases, with 14 bases sitting between them. Germline loops: CDR1 MDHEN, CDR2 SYDVKM.